The source of this T cell receptor (beta chain) is a study of T cell responses to AZD1222 COVID-19 vaccine. Study-wide points: Nearly half of the spike-specific TCRs reportedly recognize variant regions that carry no mutations.

As regards this clone: Its antigen is currently unknown.

There are 13 residues in the CDR3. Deletions cut 2 bases from V and 6 bases from J, with 13 bases between. Germline values: CDR1 SQVTM, CDR2 ANQGSEA. Data came from immunoSEQ multiplex PCR; TCRdb stores just in-frame clones and leaves some out. The sample lists 120,000 or so clones, roughly nine tenths seen once, with around 2.8% in the top ten. Material: peripheral blood, obtained on day 0 of AZD1222 vaccination. This chain uses TRBV29-1 with TRBJ1-2; D call uncertain. The TCR comes from an adult in good health. The chain's CDR3 is CSVEPGEKDGYTF. The CDR3 bases are TGCAGCGTTGAACCGGGTGAAAAGGATGGCTACACCTTC.